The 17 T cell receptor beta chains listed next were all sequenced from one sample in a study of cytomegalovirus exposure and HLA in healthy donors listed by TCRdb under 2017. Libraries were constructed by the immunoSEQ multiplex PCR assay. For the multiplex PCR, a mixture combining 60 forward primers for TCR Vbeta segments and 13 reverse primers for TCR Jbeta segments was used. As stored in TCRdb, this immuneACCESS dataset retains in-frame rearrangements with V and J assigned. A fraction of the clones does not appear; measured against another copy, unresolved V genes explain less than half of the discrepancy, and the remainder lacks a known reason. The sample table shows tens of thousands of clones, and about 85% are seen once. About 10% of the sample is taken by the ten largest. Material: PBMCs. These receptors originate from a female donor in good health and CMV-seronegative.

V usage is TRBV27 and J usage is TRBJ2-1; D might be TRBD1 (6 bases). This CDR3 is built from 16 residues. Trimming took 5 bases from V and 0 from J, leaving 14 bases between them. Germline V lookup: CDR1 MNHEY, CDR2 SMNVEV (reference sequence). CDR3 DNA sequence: TGTGCCAGCAGTCCGACAGGTATGGCCTCCTACAATGAGCAGTTCTTC. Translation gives CASSPTGMASYNEQFF.

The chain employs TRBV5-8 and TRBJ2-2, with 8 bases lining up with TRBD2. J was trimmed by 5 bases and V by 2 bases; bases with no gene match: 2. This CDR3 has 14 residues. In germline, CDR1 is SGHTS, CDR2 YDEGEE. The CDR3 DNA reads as TGTGCCAGCAGCTTCCGGGGGGGGACCGGGGAGCTGTTTTTT. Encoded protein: CASSFRGGTGELFF.

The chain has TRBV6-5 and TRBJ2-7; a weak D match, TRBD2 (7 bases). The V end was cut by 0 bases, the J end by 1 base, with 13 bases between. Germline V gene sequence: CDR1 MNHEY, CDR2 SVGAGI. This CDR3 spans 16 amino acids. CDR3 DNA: TGTGCCAGCAGTTACTCGGGGGGGGCTAAATCCTACGAGCAGTACTTC. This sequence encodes CASSYSGGAKSYEQYF.

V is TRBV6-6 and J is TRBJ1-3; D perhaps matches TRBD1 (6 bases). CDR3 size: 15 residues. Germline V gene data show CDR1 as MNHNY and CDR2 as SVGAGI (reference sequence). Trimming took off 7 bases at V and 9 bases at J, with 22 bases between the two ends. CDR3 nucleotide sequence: TGTGCCAGCACCTACGCGACAGGAAAGTATCTCACCATATATTTT. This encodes CASTYATGKYLTIYF.

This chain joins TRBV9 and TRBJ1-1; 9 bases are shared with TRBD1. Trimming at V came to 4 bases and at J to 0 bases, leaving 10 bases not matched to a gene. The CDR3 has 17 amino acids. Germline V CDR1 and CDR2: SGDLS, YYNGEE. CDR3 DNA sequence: TGTGCCAGCAGCCTCACCGGGACAGGGAGCGTGAACACTGAAGCTTTCTTT. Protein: CASSLTGTGSVNTEAFF.

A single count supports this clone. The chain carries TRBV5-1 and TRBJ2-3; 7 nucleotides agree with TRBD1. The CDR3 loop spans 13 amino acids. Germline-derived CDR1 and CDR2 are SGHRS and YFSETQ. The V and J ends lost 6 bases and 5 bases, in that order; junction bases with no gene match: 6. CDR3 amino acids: CASTSQGIDTQYF. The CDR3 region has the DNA TGCGCCAGCACATCACAGGGGATAGATACGCAGTATTTT.

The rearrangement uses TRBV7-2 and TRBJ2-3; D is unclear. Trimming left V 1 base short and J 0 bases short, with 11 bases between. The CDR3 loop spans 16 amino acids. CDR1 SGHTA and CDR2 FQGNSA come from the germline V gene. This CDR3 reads CASSLEPLVSTDTQYF. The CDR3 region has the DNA TGTGCCAGCAGCTTAGAACCGTTAGTTAGCACAGATACGCAGTATTTT.

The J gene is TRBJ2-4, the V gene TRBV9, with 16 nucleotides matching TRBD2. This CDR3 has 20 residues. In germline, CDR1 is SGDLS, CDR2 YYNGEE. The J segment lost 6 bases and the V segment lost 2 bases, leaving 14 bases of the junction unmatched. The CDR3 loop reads CASSVSGTSGGAGHGNIQYF. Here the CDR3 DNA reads TGTGCCAGCAGCGTCTCCGGGACTAGCGGGGGGGCCGGGCATGGAAACATTCAGTACTTC.

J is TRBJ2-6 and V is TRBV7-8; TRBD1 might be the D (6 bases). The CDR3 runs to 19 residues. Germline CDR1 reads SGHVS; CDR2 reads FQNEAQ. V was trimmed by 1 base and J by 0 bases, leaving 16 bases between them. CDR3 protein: CASSLVWRQTGSGANVLTF. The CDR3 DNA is TGTGCCAGCAGCTTAGTGTGGCGGCAGACAGGCTCTGGGGCCAACGTCCTGACTTTC.

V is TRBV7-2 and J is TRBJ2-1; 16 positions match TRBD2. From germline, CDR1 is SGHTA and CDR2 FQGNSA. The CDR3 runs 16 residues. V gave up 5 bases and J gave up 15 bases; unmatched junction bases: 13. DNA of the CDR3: TGTGCCAGCAGCAACCCCGGGACTAGCGGGAGGGCCGTGTGGTTCTTC. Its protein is CASSNPGTSGRAVWFF.

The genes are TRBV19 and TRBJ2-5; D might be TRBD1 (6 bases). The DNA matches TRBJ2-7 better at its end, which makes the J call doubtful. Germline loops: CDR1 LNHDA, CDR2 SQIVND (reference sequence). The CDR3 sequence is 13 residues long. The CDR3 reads CASSPGHFYEQYF. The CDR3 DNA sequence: TGTGCCAGTAGTCCGGGACACTTTTACGAGCAGTACTTC.

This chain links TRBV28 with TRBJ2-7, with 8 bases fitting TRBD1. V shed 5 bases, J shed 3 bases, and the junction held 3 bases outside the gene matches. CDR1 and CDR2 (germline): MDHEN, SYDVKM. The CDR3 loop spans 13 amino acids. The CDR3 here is CASSPGQDYEQYF. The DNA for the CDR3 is TGTGCCAGCAGTCCGGGACAGGACTACGAGCAGTACTTC.

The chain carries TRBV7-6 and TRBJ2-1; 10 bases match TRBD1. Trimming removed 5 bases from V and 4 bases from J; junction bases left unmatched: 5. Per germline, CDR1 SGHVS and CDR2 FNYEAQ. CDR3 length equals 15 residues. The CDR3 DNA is TGTGCCAGCAGCCCCCGACAGGGGGCATACAATGAGCAGTTCTTC. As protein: CASSPRQGAYNEQFF.

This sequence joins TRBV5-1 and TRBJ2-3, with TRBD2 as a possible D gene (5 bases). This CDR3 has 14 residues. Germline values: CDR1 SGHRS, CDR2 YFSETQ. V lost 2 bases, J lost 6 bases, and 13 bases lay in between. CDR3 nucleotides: TGCGCCAGCAGCTTAGAAACTAGGAGCGATACGCAGTATTTT. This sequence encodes CASSLETRSDTQYF.

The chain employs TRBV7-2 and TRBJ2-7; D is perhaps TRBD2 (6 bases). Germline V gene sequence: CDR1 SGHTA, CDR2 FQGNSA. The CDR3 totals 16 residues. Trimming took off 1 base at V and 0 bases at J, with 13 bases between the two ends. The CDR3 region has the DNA TGTGCCAGCAGCTTAGGGGGGACTTCTATCTCCTACGAGCAGTACTTC. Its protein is CASSLGGTSISYEQYF.

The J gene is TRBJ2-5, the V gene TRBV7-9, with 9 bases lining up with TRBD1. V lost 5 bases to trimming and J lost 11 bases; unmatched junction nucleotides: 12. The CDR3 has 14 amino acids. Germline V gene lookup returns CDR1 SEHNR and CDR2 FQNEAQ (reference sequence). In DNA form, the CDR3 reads TGTGCCAGCAGCGTCACCGGGACAGGGATTGAGCAGTACTTC. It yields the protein CASSVTGTGIEQYF.

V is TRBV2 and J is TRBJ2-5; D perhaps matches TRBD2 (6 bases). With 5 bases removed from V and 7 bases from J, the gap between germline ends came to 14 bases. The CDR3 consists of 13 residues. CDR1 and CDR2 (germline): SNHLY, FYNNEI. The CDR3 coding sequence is TGTGCCAGCAGTTGGACTACCGCGGGGACCCAGTACTTC. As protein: CASSWTTAGTQYF.